Listed here is a single T cell receptor beta chain. Its antigen is still unknown. Primed by a sample-barcoded 5' primer and a J-beta primer mix, a second PCR proceeded for about 7 to 12 cycles. Each CDR3 protein is one row after TCRdb ran MiXCR on the 5' RACE reads. The sample records 1.5 million to 1.9 million distinct CDR3 sequences, under 55% being singletons. The record originates from a study of blood T cells in healthy people across ages. CDR3 length: 15 amino acids. After removal of 5 bases from V and 9 bases from J, the junction contained 13 bases not matched to a gene. Findings and limits, study-wide: Higher naive T cell percentage went strongly together with higher TCR beta diversity.

The source of this sequence is a woman aged 18 to 35 in good health. Sequencing was performed on blood. V gene TRBV12-3 or TRBV12-4 combines with J gene TRBJ2-1, with TRBD1 matching over 7 bases. CDR3 coding DNA: TGTGCCAGCAGTAAAGGGGGACAGCTACAGGTTGAGCAGTTCTTC. This sequence encodes CASSKGGQLQVEQFF.